The next 10 T cell receptor beta chains were all read from a single sample in a study of blood T cells in healthy people across ages (dated by TCRdb to the mid-2010s). The method was 5' RACE. Data came from an Illumina HiSeq 2500. A second PCR of about 7 to 12 cycles was run with a J-beta primer mix and a sample-barcoded 5' primer. The raw public data were reprocessed by TCRdb itself: fastp quality trimming at Q25, MiXCR clonotype calling, in-frame beta chains only. When rows share a CDR3 protein, they turn into one entry using the most common DNA and genes. Within this sample are 1.5 million to 2 million distinct CDR3 sequences, with about 35% of them counted one time only. Roughly 10% of the sample is in the top ten clones. The sequenced sample was blood. The receptors derive from a woman in her 30s in good health.

In this sample, this clonotype turned up a few times. The V gene is TRBV6-1, the J gene TRBJ1-2, with 8 bases that match TRBD1. The germline V gene has CDR1 MNHNS and CDR2 SASEGT. The ends lost 7 bases at V and 0 bases at J; junction bases unmatched: 7. The CDR3 has 15 residues. In nucleotides, the CDR3 is TGTGCCAGCACGGAGGACAGGGTCTCTAACTATGGCTACACCTTC. Translating gives CASTEDRVSNYGYTF.

The CDR3 DNA reads TGTGCCAGCAGCTTATATATTAGCGGGAGGGCCCTCGACAATGAGCAGTACTTC. Its translation is CASSLYISGRALDNEQYF. The gene calls are TRBV7-2 and TRBJ2-1, with 11 bases aligning to TRBD2. The closer fit of TRBJ2-7 to the DNA end suggests the J call may be wrong. Germline CDR1 is SGHTA and CDR2 is FQGNSA. This CDR3 has 18 residues.

This clonotype showed up many times. The chain has TRBV12-3 or TRBV12-4 and TRBJ2-5; 11 nucleotides align to TRBD2. Losses at the gene ends were 6 bases for V and 3 bases for J; bases not matched to a gene: 3. This CDR3 region has 14 residues. Here the CDR3 reads CASRPTSGEETQYF. For the CDR3, the DNA is TGTGCCAGCAGACCGACTAGCGGGGAAGAGACCCAGTACTTC.

The sample holds a few counts of this clonotype. The DNA for the CDR3 is TGCAGTGCCTCTAAACACCCGGGACTAGCGGACTCCTACGAGCAGTACTTC. Translating gives CSASKHPGLADSYEQYF. The chain links TRBV20-1 to TRBJ2-7, with TRBD2 matching over 11 bases. The CDR3 is 17 amino acids. The V segment lost 6 bases and the J segment 0 bases; nucleotides outside the gene matches: 13. Germline-derived CDR1 and CDR2 are DFQATT and SNEGSKA (reference sequence).

This clonotype was recorded at least ten times. The chain carries TRBV20-1 and TRBJ2-7; D unclear. Between the trimmed V and J ends, which lost 3 bases and 0 bases, there was a span of 21 bases. This CDR3 comprises 17 residues. The germline V gene has CDR1 DFQATT and CDR2 SNEGSKA (reference sequence). The CDR3 coding sequence is TGCAGTGCTAGGGACGATGTGGGTCCCCTTAGCTCCTACGAGCAGTACTTC. Its translation is CSARDDVGPLSSYEQYF.

This chain joins TRBV5-1 and TRBJ2-1, with D hard to call. This CDR3 has 14 amino acids. With 0 bases removed from V and 8 bases from J, the gap between germline ends came to 12 bases. Per germline, CDR1 SGHRS and CDR2 YFSETQ. CDR3 in amino acids: CASSLGFWSDEQFF. The CDR3 DNA is TGCGCCAGCAGCTTGGGGTTCTGGAGCGATGAGCAGTTCTTC.

This clonotype was seen a few times. V and J are TRBV20-1 and TRBJ2-3, with a weak D call TRBD2 (6 bases). V lost 6 bases, J lost 2 bases, and 21 bases lay in between. The CDR3 is 16 amino acids. The germline CDR1 and CDR2 sequences are DFQATT and SNEGSKA (reference sequence). CDR3 nucleotide sequence: TGCAGTGCCCAGGCGAGGCTAGCGACCAACACAGATACGCAGTATTTT. Amino acids: CSAQARLATNTDTQYF.

In regard to this clonotype: A much larger clonotype is one base distant, so this may be a read error. The rearrangement links TRBV12-3 or TRBV12-4 to TRBJ2-7, with a possible D match to TRBD2 (7 bases). This CDR3 comprises 12 residues. Deletions cut 5 bases from V and 9 bases from J, with 14 bases between. CDR3 protein: CASSTPRGGQYF. The CDR3 DNA reads as TGTGCCAGCAGTACCCCAAGGGGGGGGCAGTACTTC.

This clonotype has only a few counts. The junction differs from germline at one of its ends, possibly a read error. The chain combines TRBV4-1 with TRBJ2-3; 7 bases fit TRBD2. The CDR3 sequence is 19 residues long. The germline V gene encodes CDR1 MGHRA and CDR2 YSYEKL. CDR3 in DNA: TGCGCCGGCAGCCAAGATCTTCCTAGCGGTGGCATCGGCACAGATACGCAGTATTTT. Amino acid sequence: CAGSQDLPSGGIGTDTQYF.

This clonotype was seen only a few times. J is TRBJ2-7 and V is TRBV9; D is uncertain. CDR1 and CDR2 from the germline V gene are SGDLS and YYNGEE. Trimming took off 3 bases at V and 2 bases at J, with 21 bases between the two ends. The CDR3 is 17 residues long. The CDR3 DNA follows: TGTGCCAGCAGCGGCGCCCGAGACGGTTCGACCACCTACGAGCAGTACTTC. Protein: CASSGARDGSTTYEQYF.